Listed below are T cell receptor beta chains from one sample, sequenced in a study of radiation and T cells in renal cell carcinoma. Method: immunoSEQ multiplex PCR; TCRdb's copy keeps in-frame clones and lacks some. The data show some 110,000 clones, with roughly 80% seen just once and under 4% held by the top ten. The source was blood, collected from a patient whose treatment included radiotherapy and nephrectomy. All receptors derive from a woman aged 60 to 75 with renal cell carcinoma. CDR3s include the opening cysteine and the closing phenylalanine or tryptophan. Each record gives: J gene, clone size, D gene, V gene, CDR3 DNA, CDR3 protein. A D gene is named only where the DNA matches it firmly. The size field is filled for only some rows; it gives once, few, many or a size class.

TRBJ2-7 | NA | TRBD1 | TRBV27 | TGTGCCAGCAGTTTCGGACAGGGTTTTGAGCAGTACTTC | CASSFGQGFEQYF
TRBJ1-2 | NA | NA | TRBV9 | TGTGCCAGCAGCGTAGGGGCAGGGGTTGGCTACACCTTC | CASSVGAGVGYTF
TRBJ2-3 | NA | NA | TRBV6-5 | TGTGCCAGCTCCGGGGGCACAGATACGCAGTATTTT | CASSGGTDTQYF
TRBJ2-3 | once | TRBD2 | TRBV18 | TGTGCCAGCTCAGGGACTAGCGGCGCATACACAGATACGCAGTATTTT | CASSGTSGAYTDTQYF
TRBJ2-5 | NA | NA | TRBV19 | TGTGCCAGTAGTATAGCTGGCCCCGCAAAAGAGACCCAGTACTTC | CASSIAGPAKETQYF
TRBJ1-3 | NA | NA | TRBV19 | TGTGCCAGTAGTCCGGGACATTCTGGAAACACCATATATTTT | CASSPGHSGNTIYF
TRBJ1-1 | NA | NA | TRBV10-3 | TGTGCCATCAGGGACGGACCCTCCACTGAAGCTTTCTTT | CAIRDGPSTEAFF
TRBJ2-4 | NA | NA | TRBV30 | TGTGCCTGGAGTGAGGGTGCTAGGACCAAAAACATTCAGTACTTC | CAWSEGARTKNIQYF
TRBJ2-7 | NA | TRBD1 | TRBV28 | TGTGCCAGCAGTCTAGGACAGGGGACCTACGAGCAGTACTTC | CASSLGQGTYEQYF
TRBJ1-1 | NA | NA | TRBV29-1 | TGCAGCGTTGACGAGGGGCTCTGGACTGAAGCTTTCTTT | CSVDEGLWTEAFF
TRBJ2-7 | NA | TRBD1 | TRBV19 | TGTGCCAGTAGTATAGATCGCGACAGGGGATCCGGAGAGCAGTACTTC | CASSIDRDRGSGEQYF
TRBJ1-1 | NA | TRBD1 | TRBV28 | TGTGCCAGCAGCCGAGGGGACAGGGGGCAGACTGAAGCTTTCTTT | CASSRGDRGQTEAFF
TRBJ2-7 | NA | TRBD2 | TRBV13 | TGTGCCAGCAGCGGGGGGACTAGTCTCCACGAGCAGTACTTC | CASSGGTSLHEQYF
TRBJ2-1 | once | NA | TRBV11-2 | TGTGCCAGCAGCCCCGTTAATCGGGGGAACTCCTACAATGAGCAGTTCTTC | CASSPVNRGNSYNEQFF
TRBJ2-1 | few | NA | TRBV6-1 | TGTGCCAGCAGTGGGATCCCCTCCTACAATGAGCAGTTCTTC | CASSGIPSYNEQFF
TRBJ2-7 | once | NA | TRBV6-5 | TGTGCCAGCAGTTACGATGGCGGTTCCTACGAGCAGTACTTC | CASSYDGGSYEQYF
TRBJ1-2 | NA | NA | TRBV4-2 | TGTGCCAGCAGCCAAGGATACAGTAACTATGGCTACACCTTC | CASSQGYSNYGYTF
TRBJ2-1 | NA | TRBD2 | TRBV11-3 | TGTGCCAGCAGCCCTCGACTAGCGGGAGCCAATGAGCAGTTCTTC | CASSPRLAGANEQFF
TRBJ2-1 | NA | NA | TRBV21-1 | TGTGCCAGCAGCAAAGGAGGGTATTGCAATGAGCAGTTCTTC | CASSKGGYCNEQFF
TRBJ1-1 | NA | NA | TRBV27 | TGTGCCAGCAGTTTAGCCAGAGTGAACACTGAAGCTTTCTTT | CASSLARVNTEAFF
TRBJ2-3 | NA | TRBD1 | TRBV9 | TGTGCCAGCAGCGGAAGCCGGGACAGGGTGGCAGATACGCAGTATTTT | CASSGSRDRVADTQYF
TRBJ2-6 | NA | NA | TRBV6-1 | TGTGCCAGTCAGAACTCTGGGGCCAACGTCCTGACTTTC | CASQNSGANVLTF
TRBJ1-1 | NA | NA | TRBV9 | TGTGCCAGCAGCGTATCCCCGGGGGGCGGGAACACTGAAGCTTTCTTT | CASSVSPGGGNTEAFF
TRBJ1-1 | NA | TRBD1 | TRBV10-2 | TGCGTCTCGCGCCAGACAGGGTACGACTCTGAAGCTTTCTTT | CVSRQTGYDSEAFF
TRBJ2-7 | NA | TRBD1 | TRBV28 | TGTGCCAGCAGTTCTAGGAGAGGGACAGGGGGTACCTACGAGCAGTACTTC | CASSSRRGTGGTYEQYF
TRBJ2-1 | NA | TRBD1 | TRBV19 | TGTGCCACCAAAGGACGACAGGGAAGCTCCTACAATGAGCAGTTCTTC | CATKGRQGSSYNEQFF
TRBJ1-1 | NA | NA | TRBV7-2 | TGTGCCAGCAGCCCGGGACTTTGGGACACTGAAGCTTTCTTT | CASSPGLWDTEAFF
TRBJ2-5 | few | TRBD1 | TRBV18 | TGTGCCAGCTCTCTTCAGGGACAGCCCCAAGAGACCCAGTACTTC | CASSLQGQPQETQYF
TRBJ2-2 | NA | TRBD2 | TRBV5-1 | TGCGCCAGCAGCTTAGCGGGGGAGTCGAACACCGGGGAGCTGTTTTTT | CASSLAGESNTGELFF
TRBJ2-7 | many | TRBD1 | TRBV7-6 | TGTGCCAGCAGCTTAGGACAGGGTGGGGGCGAGCAGTACTTC | CASSLGQGGGEQYF
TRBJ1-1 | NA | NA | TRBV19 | TGTGCCAGTAGTATACATCCAGTCAACACTGAAGCTTTCTTT | CASSIHPVNTEAFF
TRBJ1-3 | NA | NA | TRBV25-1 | TGTGCCAGCAGTGAATTTGGGGGGCTCGAAAACACCATATATTTT | CASSEFGGLENTIYF
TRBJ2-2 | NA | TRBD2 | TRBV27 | TGTGCCAGCAGTCCCTTAGCGGGGATGAACACCGGGGAGCTGTTTTTT | CASSPLAGMNTGELFF
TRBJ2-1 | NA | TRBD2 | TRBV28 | TGTGCCAGCAGTTCCCCCCTGAGTCGAGCGGGAGAGAACATCTACAATGAGCAGTTCTTC | CASSSPLSRAGENIYNEQFF
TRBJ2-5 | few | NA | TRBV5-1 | TGCGCCAGCAGCTTGGGACTGATGGGCCAGTACTTC | CASSLGLMGQYF
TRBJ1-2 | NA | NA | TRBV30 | TGTGCCTGGAGTGTGGGGAGCCCGCTATACGGCTACACCTTC | CAWSVGSPLYGYTF
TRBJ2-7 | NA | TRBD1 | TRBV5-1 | TGCGCCAGCAGCTTCGGACAGGGGCCTCTTATCGAGCAGTACTTC | CASSFGQGPLIEQYF
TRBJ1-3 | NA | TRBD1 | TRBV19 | TGTGCCAGTAATCAGGGGGAGAGAAACACCATATATTTT | CASNQGERNTIYF
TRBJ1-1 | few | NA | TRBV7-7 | TGTGCTAGCAGTCGGGACACGAACACTGAAGCTTTCTTT | CASSRDTNTEAFF
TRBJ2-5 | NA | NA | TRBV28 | TGTGCCAGCAGTTTAAGGGCCGAGGAGACCCAGTACTTC | CASSLRAEETQYF
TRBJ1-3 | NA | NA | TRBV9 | TGTGCCAGCAGCCCCGCAGGATACTCTGGAAACACCATATATTTT | CASSPAGYSGNTIYF
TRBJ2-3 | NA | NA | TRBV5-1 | TGCGCCAGCAGCTCGCAGGGCACAGATACGCAGTATTTT | CASSSQGTDTQYF
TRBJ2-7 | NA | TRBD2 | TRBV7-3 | TGTGCCAGCAGCCCGGGACTAGGCTACGAGCAGTACTTC | CASSPGLGYEQYF
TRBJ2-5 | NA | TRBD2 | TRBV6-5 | TGTGCCAGCAGGCCGGGACTAGTTATCGGAAAGACCCAGTACTTC | CASRPGLVIGKTQYF
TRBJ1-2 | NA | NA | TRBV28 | TGTGCCAGCAATCGTCTAGGACAGAAGGGCCCTGGCGCCGGCTACACCTTC | CASNRLGQKGPGAGYTF
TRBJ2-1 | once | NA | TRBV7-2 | TGTGCCAGCAGCTACCTTGGGGGCTCCTACAATGAGCAGTTCTTC | CASSYLGGSYNEQFF
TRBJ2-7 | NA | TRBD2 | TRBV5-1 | TGCGCCAGCAGCTTGGCTGAATTCGGACTAGCGGTCCACGAGCAGTACTTC | CASSLAEFGLAVHEQYF
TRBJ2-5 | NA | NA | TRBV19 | TGTGCCAGTAGTATTGGGACAATGGTTTCGGAGACCCAGTACTTC | CASSIGTMVSETQYF
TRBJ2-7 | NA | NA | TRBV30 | NA | CAWSVGTGTSLYF
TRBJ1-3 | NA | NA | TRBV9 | TGTGCCAGCAGCGTAGGCAGGATAGGAAACACCATATATTTT | CASSVGRIGNTIYF
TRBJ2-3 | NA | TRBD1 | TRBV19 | TGTGCCGTAAGGGACAGTGGTCCAGATACGCAGTATTTT | CAVRDSGPDTQYF
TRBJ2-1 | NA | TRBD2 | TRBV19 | TGTGCCAGTAATCCAAGCGGGAGGGCCCAAGAGCAGTTCTTC | CASNPSGRAQEQFF
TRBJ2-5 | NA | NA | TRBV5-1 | TGCGCCAGCAGCTTGGGGCCAGGGCCTCCAGGGGGGGAGACCCAGTACTTC | CASSLGPGPPGGETQYF
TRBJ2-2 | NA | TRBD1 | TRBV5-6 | TGTGCCAGCAGCTCAGGGGGCGCGAACACCGGGGAGCTGTTTTTT | CASSSGGANTGELFF